This T cell receptor (beta chain) derives from a study of blood T cell repertoires in COVID-19. Authors' processing steps: Reference gene primer amplification yielded estimated nucleated cell counts. TCRdb keeps only in-frame clones here, not all; method: immunoSEQ multiplex PCR. V, J and clone size were drawn from that table, and D and trimming were deduced from the DNA. The sample lists approximately 170,000 clones, roughly four fifths occurring once. This CDR3 spans 13 amino acids. Trimming cost V 4 bases and J 3 bases, with 9 bases left between them. From germline, CDR1 is SGHNT and CDR2 YYREEE (reference sequence).

The sample consisted of peripheral blood. V usage is TRBV5-4 and J usage is TRBJ2-3; tentatively, D is TRBD2 (5 bases). The receptor's source is a human donor with acute or convalescent COVID-19. The donor label of this sample is uncertain. CDR3: CASSNRGTDTQYF. The CDR3 DNA reads as TGTGCCAGCAGCAACCGCGGGACAGATACGCAGTATTTT.